The 23 T cell receptor beta chains reported below all come from one sample, sequenced in a study. MiXCR was run by TCRdb on the RT-PCR reads, yielding one entry per CDR3 protein. Of 550,000 to 750,000 distinct CDR3 sequences listed, 12% to 15% are singletons. Material: memory CD4+ T cells from blood. The receptors come from a female donor in good health, serving as a healthy control.

This clonotype turned up a few times. The V call is TRBV5-1, the J call TRBJ2-3; possible D gene TRBD1, 6 bases. The ends were cut back, 2 bases at V and 2 bases at J, with 21 bases in the middle. This CDR3 comprises 18 residues. In germline, CDR1 is SGHRS, CDR2 YFSETQ. In DNA form, the CDR3 reads TGCGCCAGCAGCTTCCGTCCCGGGACACCCGGTTTCACAGATACGCAGTATTTT. Translation: CASSFRPGTPGFTDTQYF. The full variable domain, its missing parts supplied by reference TRBV5-1 and TRBJ2-3, is KAGVTQTPRYLIKTRGQQVTLSCSPISGHRSVSWYQQTPGQGLQFLFEYFSETQRNKGNFPGRFSGRQFSNSRSEMNVSTLELGDSALYLCASSFRPGTPGFTDTQYFGPGTRLTVL.

This clonotype was seen a handful of times. The chain combines TRBV7-9 with TRBJ1-1, with TRBD1 as a possible D gene (6 bases). Trimming pared 1 base from V and 5 bases from J, leaving 11 bases between. CDR1 and CDR2 (germline): SEHNR, FQNEAQ (reference sequence). CDR3 length: 14 residues. The DNA for the CDR3 is TGTGCCAGCAGCTTAGGACAGGAGGAAACTGAAGCTTTCTTT. Residues: CASSLGQEETEAFF. The whole variable domain, remainder taken from reference TRBV7-9 and TRBJ1-1, is DTGVSQNPRHKITKRGQNVTFRCDPISEHNRLYWYRQTLGQGPEFLTYFQNEAQLEKSRLLSDRFSAERPKGSFSTLEIQRTEQGDSAMYLCASSLGQEETEAFFGQGTRLTVV.

This clonotype was seen repeatedly, ten times or more. The J gene is TRBJ1-5, the V gene TRBV20-1, with a possible D match to TRBD1 (5 bases). Germline values: CDR1 DFQATT, CDR2 SNEGSKA (reference sequence). This CDR3 has 14 amino acids. V lost 6 bases and J 0 bases, leaving 12 bases between the germline ends. The DNA of the CDR3 is TGCAGTGCCGGACCCACAGGTAGCAATCAGCCCCAGCATTTT. Translating it yields CSAGPTGSNQPQHF.

This clonotype was counted a few times. CDR3 nucleotide sequence: TGTGCCAGCAGCCGGCTGGGGGGTACGAGGGAGACCCAGTACTTC. Protein sequence: CASSRLGGTRETQYF. The rearrangement joins TRBV7-2 to TRBJ2-5; D might be TRBD2 (6 bases). This CDR3 spans 15 amino acids. Germline V gene lookup returns CDR1 SGHTA and CDR2 FQGNSA. Trimming took off 5 bases at V and 5 bases at J, with 18 bases between the two ends.

This clonotype was counted a few times. This sequence joins TRBV5-1 and TRBJ2-2, with D possibly being TRBD1 (6 bases). The V gene's germline CDR1 is SGHRS and CDR2 YFSETQ. This CDR3 contains 15 residues. V lost 1 base and J 3 bases, leaving 10 bases between the germline ends. The CDR3 DNA is TGCGCCAGCAGCTTGAACAGGGCGGACACCGGGGAGCTGTTTTTT. Translated: CASSLNRADTGELFF.

The chain has TRBV24-1 and TRBJ1-2; maybe TRBD1 (5 bases). The CDR3 totals 12 residues. Germline CDR1 and CDR2: KGHDR and SFDVKD. Trimming took off 5 bases at V and 7 bases at J, with 10 bases between the two ends. The CDR3: CATSAGYAGYTF. DNA of the CDR3: TGTGCCACCAGTGCAGGGTATGCTGGCTACACCTTC.

This clonotype was detected ten times or more. The chain employs TRBV7-9 and TRBJ2-3, with D hard to call. Germline CDR1 and CDR2: SEHNR and FQNEAQ (reference sequence). CDR3 length: 15 residues. Trimming shortened V by 0 bases and J by 3 bases, and 10 bases separated the two germline ends. DNA for the CDR3: TGTGCCAGCAGCTTAGCGGTTCTACCAACAGATACGCAGTATTTT. Translation gives CASSLAVLPTDTQYF.

A word on this clonotype: Without the conserved terminal phenylalanine or tryptophan, this CDR3 likely stems from a read error. The chain employs TRBV18 and TRBJ2-5; no clear D gene. V gave up 5 bases and J gave up 1 base, with 2 bases separating them. From germline, CDR1 is KGHSH and CDR2 LQKENI. The CDR3 runs 11 residues. Here the CDR3 reads CASSSQETQYL. For the CDR3, the DNA is TGTGCCAGCTCATCCCAAGAGACCCAGTACCTC.

This clonotype was recorded many times. The J gene is TRBJ2-3, the V gene TRBV20-1; 7 bases are shared with TRBD2. The CDR3 has 12 amino acids. CDR1 is DFQATT and CDR2 is SNEGSKA in the germline V gene (reference sequence). V was pared by 2 bases and J by 5 bases, with 1 base of the junction left unmatched. The CDR3 DNA is TGCAGTGCTAGACCGGGGGGAGATACGCAGTATTTT. Protein product: CSARPGGDTQYF.

This clonotype turned up a few times. The rearrangement links TRBV18 to TRBJ1-2; D is unclear. V lost 2 bases and J 8 bases, leaving 15 bases between the germline ends. Per germline, CDR1 KGHSH and CDR2 LQKENI. The CDR3 sequence is 14 residues long. CDR3 loop: CASSPTNPQSGYTF. The CDR3 bases are TGTGCCAGCTCACCAACGAACCCTCAGTCAGGCTACACCTTC.

This clonotype was detected ten times or more. This sequence joins TRBV10-2 and TRBJ2-5, with D perhaps TRBD1 (7 bases). In germline, CDR1 is WSHSY, CDR2 SAAADI. Trimming took 2 bases from V and 5 from J, leaving 15 bases between them. This CDR3 region has 15 residues. Written as DNA, the CDR3 is TGCGCCAGCAGTGAGGCAGGGGGGATAGGGGAGACCCAGTACTTC. Protein product: CASSEAGGIGETQYF.

In this sample, this clonotype turned up many times. V is TRBV6-5 and J is TRBJ1-3; D remains ambiguous. The CDR3 covers 14 residues. The V and J ends lost 5 bases and 0 bases respectively, with 8 bases between them. Germline V gene lookup returns CDR1 MNHEY and CDR2 SVGAGI. CDR3 loop: CASSPFRSGNTIYF. The CDR3 DNA sequence: TGTGCCAGCAGTCCGTTTCGCTCTGGAAACACCATATATTTT.

This clonotype was seen many times. The chain couples TRBV7-9 to TRBJ2-1; no firm D call. Germline CDR1 is SEHNR and CDR2 is FQNEAQ (reference sequence). The V gene lost 5 bases and the J gene lost 6 bases, with 17 bases spanning the gap. The CDR3 loop spans 15 amino acids. The CDR3: CASSPPPRVGNEQFF. In nucleotides, the CDR3 is TGTGCCAGCAGCCCGCCCCCAAGGGTAGGCAATGAGCAGTTCTTC.

The sample holds a few counts of this clonotype. The chain recombines TRBV28 with TRBJ1-2; D is undetermined. The CDR3 has 14 residues. V shed 5 bases and J shed 7 bases, with 17 bases lying between them. Per the germline V gene, CDR1 is MDHEN and CDR2 is SYDVKM. The CDR3 DNA reads TGTGCCAGCAGTGGGCCTACATATTTGAGTGGCTACACCTTC. Translating gives CASSGPTYLSGYTF.

This clonotype showed up just a few times. V is TRBV12-3 or TRBV12-4 and J is TRBJ2-3, with 10 positions matching TRBD2. CDR3 length equals 13 residues. J gave up 10 bases and V 6 bases, and 7 bases lay outside the gene matches. CDR3: CASSPQREGAQYF. DNA of the CDR3: TGTGCCAGCAGCCCTCAGCGGGAGGGGGCGCAGTATTTT.

This clonotype was found many times. This chain links TRBV6-6 with TRBJ2-5; the match to TRBD2 covers 8 bases. With V trimmed by 6 bases and J by 4 bases, 7 bases remained unmatched. Germline assignment: CDR1 MNHNY and CDR2 SVGAGI (reference sequence). CDR3 length: 14 amino acids. The CDR3 here is CASSPELAGETQYF. The CDR3 DNA reads as TGTGCCAGCAGCCCCGAGCTAGCGGGAGAGACCCAGTACTTC.

This clonotype was counted only a few times. The V and J genes are TRBV28 and TRBJ2-3; either TRBD1 or TRBD2 may fit D (5 bases each). The CDR3 is 15 amino acids. Per the germline V gene, CDR1 is MDHEN and CDR2 is SYDVKM. The germline V and J ends were trimmed by 2 bases and 2 bases, with 11 bases remaining between them. CDR3 in amino acids: CASSLVGRFTDTQYF. The CDR3 region has the DNA TGTGCCAGCAGTTTAGTGGGACGGTTCACAGATACGCAGTATTTT.

This clonotype has only a few counts. The chain employs TRBV7-8 and TRBJ1-1; D remains unclear. CDR1 and CDR2 from the germline V gene are SGHVS and FQNEAQ. Deletions cut 5 bases from V and 9 bases from J, with 25 bases between. The CDR3 consists of 16 residues. The CDR3 protein is CASSEHFRPEELQAFF. CDR3 sequence (DNA): TGTGCCAGCAGCGAACACTTTCGACCGGAAGAGCTGCAAGCTTTCTTT.

The genes are TRBV11-2 and TRBJ2-3; D may match TRBD1 or TRBD2 (5 bases each). The CDR3 length is 13 residues. Germline lookup yields CDR1 SGHAT and CDR2 FQNNGV. Trimming cost V 5 bases and J 4 bases, with 10 bases left between them. Written as DNA, the CDR3 is TGTGCCAGCAGCGGGGGATGGGCAGATACGCAGTATTTT. This codes for CASSGGWADTQYF.

This clonotype was detected once. The chain recombines TRBV27 with TRBJ2-2, with D tentatively TRBD2 (6 bases). The CDR3 spans 16 residues. Germline CDR1 and CDR2: MNHEY and SMNVEV (reference sequence). V lost 5 bases and J lost 0, with 13 bases in between. CDR3: CASSRDSLPNTGELFF. CDR3 in DNA: TGTGCCAGCAGTCGGGACTCCTTACCGAACACCGGGGAGCTGTTTTTT.

This clonotype was seen ten or more times. This sequence joins TRBV10-3 and TRBJ1-2; TRBD1 matches 7 bases. V trimming: 6 bases; J trimming: 8 bases; junction bases outside the gene matches: 6. The CDR3 covers 12 residues. Per the germline V gene, CDR1 is ENHRY and CDR2 is SYGVKD. In DNA form, the CDR3 reads TGTGCCATCAGAAGGGGGCTAGAGGGCTACACCTTC. Translating it yields CAIRRGLEGYTF.

The V gene is TRBV7-2, the J gene TRBJ1-5, with TRBD1 as a possible D gene (5 bases). The length of the CDR3 is 15 residues. Trimming removed 0 bases at V and 4 bases at J, with 10 bases between. Germline CDR1 is SGHTA and CDR2 is FQGNSA. CDR3 DNA sequence: TGTGCCAGCAGCTTAGCGTTAGGGGCAAATCAGCCCCAGCATTTT. Protein: CASSLALGANQPQHF.

This clonotype was recorded once. Possible read error: a much larger clone is one base away. The V and J genes are TRBV29-1 and TRBJ2-7; D may be TRBD2 (5 bases). CDR3 length equals 13 residues. The germline V and J ends were trimmed by 5 bases and 3 bases, with 14 bases remaining between them. From germline, CDR1 is SQVTM and CDR2 ANQGSEA. CDR3 amino acids: CSVLRTGNYEQYF. CDR3 nucleotide sequence: TGCAGCGTTTTACGGACGGGAAACTACGAGCAGTACTTC.